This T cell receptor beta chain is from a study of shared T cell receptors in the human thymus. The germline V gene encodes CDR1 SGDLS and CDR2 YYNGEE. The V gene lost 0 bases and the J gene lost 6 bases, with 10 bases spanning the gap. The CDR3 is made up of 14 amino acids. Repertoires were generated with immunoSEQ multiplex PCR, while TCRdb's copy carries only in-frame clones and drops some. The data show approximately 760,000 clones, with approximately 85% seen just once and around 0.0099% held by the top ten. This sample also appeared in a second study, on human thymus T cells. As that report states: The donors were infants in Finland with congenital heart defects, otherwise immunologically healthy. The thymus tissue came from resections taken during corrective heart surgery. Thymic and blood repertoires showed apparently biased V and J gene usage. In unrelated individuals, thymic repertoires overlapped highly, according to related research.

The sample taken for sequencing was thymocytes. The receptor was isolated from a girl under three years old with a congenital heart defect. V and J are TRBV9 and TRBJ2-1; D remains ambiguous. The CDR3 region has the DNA TGTGCCAGCAGCGTAGGTTTGAGTCCCAATGAGCAGTTCTTC. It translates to CASSVGLSPNEQFF.